The text below deals with one TCR beta chain. Its antigen is unknown. Relative to the germline gene, one junction end is altered; a read error may explain this. The CDR3 consists of 18 residues. Germline lookup yields CDR1 MNHEY and CDR2 SMNVEV (reference sequence). Sequenced by immunoSEQ multiplex PCR; TCRdb stores in-frame clones only, minus some. The sample lists 2 million to 2.5 million clones, less than 95% occurring once. The data were obtained in a study of shared clonotypes between healthy human individuals. Study findings and constraints: Naive subsets, compared against memory subsets, generally had larger estimated richness values.

The receptor was derived from a man between 18 and 29 years old in good health. Some clones in this sample may be carry-over from other donors' samples. The chain is built from TRBV27 and TRBJ1-1; D gene unclear. Sequencing was carried out using naive CD4+ T cells from PBMCs. Noted subset: CD45RA+ positively selected. Written as DNA, the CDR3 is TGTGCCAGCTCGCCCTTTATATCTTTGGGAGTAGGTCAGGAGGCCCTTGTCTTT. Translated, it gives CASSPFISLGVGQEALVF.